This T cell receptor (beta chain) was recovered during a study of blood T cell repertoires in COVID-19. Study information: The samples span acute and convalescent COVID-19 from the United States, Italy and Spain. Nucleic acid was either cDNA or gDNA, and it came from T cells, B-cell-depleted T cells, or PBMCs.

The CDR3 is 11 residues long. CDR1 and CDR2 from the germline V gene are MNHEY and SMNVEV (reference sequence). The V and J ends lost 7 bases and 6 bases, in that order; junction bases with no gene match: 3. Per the original methods: Estimation of nucleated cell counts was performed using reference gene primer amplification. Assay used: immunoSEQ multiplex PCR; TCRdb lists only in-frame clones, some missing. V and J calls plus clone size are reproduced from that table; the DNA served to infer D and trimming. Of about 190,000 clones listed, approximately 90% are singletons. The chain links TRBV27 to TRBJ2-7, with TRBD2 matching over 7 bases. This sequence was found in a woman aged 35 to 49 who had recovered from COVID-19. The sequencing input was peripheral blood. Here the CDR3 DNA reads TGTGCCAGCAAAGGGGAGGGCGAGCAGTACTTC. This encodes CASKGEGEQYF.